This T cell receptor beta chain originates from a study of blood T cell repertoires in COVID-19. The CDR3 length is 16 residues. Germline assignment: CDR1 SGDLS and CDR2 YYNGEE. Trimming took 0 bases from V and 9 from J; bases not matched to a gene: 11. In the authors' workflow: Quantification of nucleated cells was approximated via reference gene primer amplification. Produced via immunoSEQ multiplex PCR; TCRdb's table is partial and in-frame only. V, J and clone size were drawn from that table, and D and trimming were deduced from the DNA. The sample consists of tens of thousands of clones, around 87% of them appearing once.

The sequence was obtained from a woman aged 80 or over with active or convalescent COVID-19. The chain couples TRBV9 to TRBJ2-2; TRBD1 aligns across 7 bases. Sequenced material: peripheral blood. CDR3 in amino acids: CASSVALGGLSRELFF. The CDR3 nucleotides read TGTGCCAGCAGCGTAGCTTTAGGGGGCCTTAGCAGGGAGCTGTTTTTT. Using reference TRBV9 and TRBJ2-2 for the parts outside the CDR3, the full variable domain is DSGVTQTPKHLITATGQRVTLRCSPRSGDLSVYWYQQSLDQGLQFLIQYYNGEERAKGNILERFSAQQFPDLHSELNLSSLELGDSALYFCASSVALGGLSRELFFGEGSRLTVL.